This T cell receptor beta chain was captured in a study of T cell responses to AZD1222 COVID-19 vaccine. Overall study context: Second doses were pooled across both intervals (about 4 or about 12 weeks). Study-wide results and caveats: Mostly white British, mostly female donors; authors suggested clonal diversity may be underestimated.

In the case of this clone: What it binds is unknown.

CDR3 length: 11 amino acids. V lost 2 bases and J lost 5, with 3 bases in between. Looked up from germline, CDR1 is SNHLY and CDR2 is FYNNEI. Only in-frame clones appear in the TCRdb table, and some are missing; sequencing was by immunoSEQ multiplex PCR. Here the sample spans approximately 150,000 clones, approximately 88% being singletons. The chain joins TRBV2 to TRBJ2-5; no definite D call. The origin of this receptor is an adult in good health. This specimen was peripheral blood, taken on day 0 of AZD1222 vaccination. CDR3 nucleotides: TGTGCCAGCAGTGAACCCGAGACCCAGTACTTC. Its protein is CASSEPETQYF.